Shown below are 4 T cell receptor beta chains from a single sample sequenced in a study of blood T cell repertoires in COVID-19. TCRdb's table, derived via immunoSEQ multiplex PCR, lists solely in-frame clones and lacks some. Of roughly 68,000 clones in the sample, less than 85% are singletons; the top ten hold roughly a sixth. Sequences were obtained from peripheral blood. These receptor sequences come from an elderly man with active COVID-19.

The genes are TRBV7-6 and TRBJ1-1, with 8 bases matching TRBD1. The CDR3 sequence is 17 residues long. V lost 5 bases and J lost 1; bases outside the gene matches: 12. CDR1 SGHVS and CDR2 FNYEAQ come from the germline V gene. The chain's CDR3 is CASSPRTLDRGNTEAFF. The CDR3 DNA follows: TGTGCCAGCAGCCCGCGCACCTTAGACAGGGGGAACACTGAAGCTTTCTTT.

V gene TRBV6-1 combines with J gene TRBJ1-5; no firm D call. CDR1 and CDR2 (germline): MNHNS, SASEGT. The length of the CDR3 is 14 residues. Trimming removed 2 bases from V and 7 bases from J, with 12 bases in between. The CDR3 sequence is CASSESRFVQPQHF. CDR3 nucleotides: TGTGCCAGCAGTGAATCCAGGTTTGTCCAGCCCCAGCATTTT.

The chain joins TRBV7-9 to TRBJ2-3, with 7 bases that match TRBD1. The CDR3 covers 18 residues. V lost 4 bases and J lost 5; bases outside the gene matches: 18. Germline V gene data show CDR1 as SEHNR and CDR2 as FQNEAQ (reference sequence). CDR3 in amino acids: CASSSDRRRYHRGDTQYF. In DNA, the CDR3 is TGTGCCAGCAGCTCGGACAGGAGAAGGTATCATAGGGGAGATACGCAGTATTTT.

This clone was seen only a few times. The chain couples TRBV27 to TRBJ2-2; D gene unclear. In germline, CDR1 is MNHEY, CDR2 SMNVEV (reference sequence). V was cut by 2 bases and J by 2 bases, with 6 bases left in between. The CDR3 runs 14 residues. CDR3 DNA sequence: TGTGCCAGCAGTTTACACAGCAACACCGGGGAGCTGTTTTTT. Protein: CASSLHSNTGELFF.